The TCR beta chain under discussion was sequenced for a study of T cells in Graves' hyperthyroidism and ophthalmopathy. Study-wide results and limits: Through a model of 13 V-J features, ophthalmopathy was separated from stable hyperthyroidism. Within blood appeared most thyroid clonotypes that had expanded above 0.001.

RNA transcripts yielded amplified TCR beta CDR3 regions. In the first-round RT-PCR of the TCR CDR3, the HTBI primer set was used. A single record per CDR3 protein comes from TCRdb applying MiXCR to the multiplex PCR reads. The sample contains around 660,000 distinct CDR3 sequences, 45% of which appear only once. Concerning this clonotype itself: Its antigen is unknown. One end of the junction fails to match germline, which may point to a read error.

CDR3 length equals 15 residues. Germline V gives CDR1 DFQATT, CDR2 SNEGSKA (reference sequence). The sample comprised peripheral blood or thyroid tissue (not recorded which). The chain is built from TRBV20-1 and TRBJ2-5; 7 bases line up with TRBD2. This TCR was sampled from an adult man with Graves' disease, either hyperthyroidism or ophthalmopathy (not recorded which). In nucleotides, the CDR3 is TGCAGTGCTAGAGTGGCGGGGGTCCTCCAAGAGACCCAGCACTTC. Amino acids: CSARVAGVLQETQHF.